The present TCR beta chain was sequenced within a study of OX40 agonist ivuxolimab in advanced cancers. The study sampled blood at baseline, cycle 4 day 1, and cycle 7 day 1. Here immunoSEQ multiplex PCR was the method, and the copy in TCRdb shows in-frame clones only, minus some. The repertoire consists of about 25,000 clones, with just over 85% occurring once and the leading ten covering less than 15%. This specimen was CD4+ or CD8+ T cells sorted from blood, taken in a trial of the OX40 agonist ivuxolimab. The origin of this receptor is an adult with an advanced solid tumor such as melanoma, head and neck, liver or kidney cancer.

The CDR3 nucleotides are TGTGCCAGCAGCTTAGGGGGTAAGGGTAATTCACCCCTCCACTTT. This codes for CASSLGGKGNSPLHF. This chain connects TRBV13 to TRBJ1-6; D is uncertain. The CDR3 spans 15 residues. V lost 0 bases and J 6 bases, leaving 9 bases between the germline ends. CDR1 is PRHDT, CDR2 FYEKMQ, per germline (reference sequence).